What follows is one TCR beta chain and its context. Produced via immunoSEQ multiplex PCR; TCRdb's table is partial and in-frame only. The sample carries approximately 240,000 clones, approximately 83% recorded once. Germline values: CDR1 SNHLY, CDR2 FYNNEI. V gave up 6 bases and J gave up 6 bases, with 18 bases separating them. The CDR3 totals 15 residues. The source of the sample is a study of blood T cell repertoires in COVID-19. Study context: From T cells, B-cell-depleted T cells, or PBMCs came the material, which was cDNA or gDNA.

Sequencing used peripheral blood. The source of this sequence is a woman under 40 who had recovered from COVID-19. The rearrangement uses TRBV2 and TRBJ2-4; D might be TRBD1 (6 bases). In DNA, the CDR3 is TGTGCCAGCAGGCCCCTCCGAGGGGGTAGAAACATTCAGTACTTC. Translating it yields CASRPLRGGRNIQYF.